This T cell receptor (beta chain) was documented in a study of T cell responses to AZD1222 COVID-19 vaccine. Study at large: Recipients boosted at about 4 weeks or about 12 weeks are pooled.

General study findings and limits: Recipients of two AZD1222 doses showed rising Spike-specific TCR breadth and depth. Repertoires were obtained solely post-peak T cell response.

Comment on this clone: Its antigen is currently unknown.

Only in-frame clones appear in the TCRdb table, and some are missing; sequencing was by immunoSEQ multiplex PCR. This repertoire shows approximately 140,000 clones, around 90% found once; its top ten account for roughly 2.8%. The source is an adult in good health. This specimen was peripheral blood, taken on day 0 of AZD1222 vaccination.

The CDR3 sequence is CASSPRRMQETQYF. As DNA, the CDR3 is TGTGCCAGCAGCCCCAGGAGGATGCAGGAGACCCAGTACTTC. V is TRBV13 and J is TRBJ2-5; tentative D call: TRBD2 (5 bases). Germline CDR1 PRHDT, CDR2 FYEKMQ (reference sequence). Between the trimmed V and J ends, which lost 5 bases and 5 bases, there was a span of 15 bases. The length of the CDR3 is 14 residues.